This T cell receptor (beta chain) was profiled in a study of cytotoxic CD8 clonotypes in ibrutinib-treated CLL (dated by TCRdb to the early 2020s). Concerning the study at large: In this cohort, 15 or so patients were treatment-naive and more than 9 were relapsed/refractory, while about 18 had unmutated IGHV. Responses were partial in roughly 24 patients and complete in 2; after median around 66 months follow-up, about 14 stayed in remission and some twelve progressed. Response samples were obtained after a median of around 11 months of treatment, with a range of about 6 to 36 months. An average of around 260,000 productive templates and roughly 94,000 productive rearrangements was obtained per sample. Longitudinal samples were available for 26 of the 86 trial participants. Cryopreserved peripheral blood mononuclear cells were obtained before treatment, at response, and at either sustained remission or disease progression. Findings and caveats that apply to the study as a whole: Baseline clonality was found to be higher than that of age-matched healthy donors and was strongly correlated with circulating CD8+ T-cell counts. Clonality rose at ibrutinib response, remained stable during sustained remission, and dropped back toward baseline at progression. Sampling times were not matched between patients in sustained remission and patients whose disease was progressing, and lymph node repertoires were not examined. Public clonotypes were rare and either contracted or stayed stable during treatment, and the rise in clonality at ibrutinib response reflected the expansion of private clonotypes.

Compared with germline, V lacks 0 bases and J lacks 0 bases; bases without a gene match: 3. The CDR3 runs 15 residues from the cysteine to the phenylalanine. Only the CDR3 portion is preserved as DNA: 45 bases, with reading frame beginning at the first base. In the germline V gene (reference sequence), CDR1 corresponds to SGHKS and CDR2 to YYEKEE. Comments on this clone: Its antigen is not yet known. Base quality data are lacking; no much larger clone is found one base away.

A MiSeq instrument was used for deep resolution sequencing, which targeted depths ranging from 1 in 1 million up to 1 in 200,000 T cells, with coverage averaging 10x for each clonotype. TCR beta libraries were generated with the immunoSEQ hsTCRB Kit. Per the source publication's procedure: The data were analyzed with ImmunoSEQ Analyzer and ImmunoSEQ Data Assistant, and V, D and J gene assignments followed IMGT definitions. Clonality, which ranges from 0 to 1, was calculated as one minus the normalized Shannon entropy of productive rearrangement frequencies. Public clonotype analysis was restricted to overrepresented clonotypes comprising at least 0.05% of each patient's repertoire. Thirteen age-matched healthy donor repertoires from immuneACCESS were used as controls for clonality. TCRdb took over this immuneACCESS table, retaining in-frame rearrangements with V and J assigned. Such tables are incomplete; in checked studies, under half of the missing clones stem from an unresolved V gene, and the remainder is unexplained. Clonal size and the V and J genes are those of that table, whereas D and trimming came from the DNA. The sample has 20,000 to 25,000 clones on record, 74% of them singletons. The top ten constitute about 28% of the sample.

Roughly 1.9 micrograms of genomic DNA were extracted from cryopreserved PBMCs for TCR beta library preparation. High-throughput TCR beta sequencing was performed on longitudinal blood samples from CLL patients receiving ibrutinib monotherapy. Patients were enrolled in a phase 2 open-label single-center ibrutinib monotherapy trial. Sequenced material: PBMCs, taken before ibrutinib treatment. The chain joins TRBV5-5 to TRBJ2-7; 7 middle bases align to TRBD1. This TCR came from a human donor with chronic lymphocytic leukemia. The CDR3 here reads CASSLATGLSYEQYF. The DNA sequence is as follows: TGTGCCAGCAGCTTGGCGACAGGGCTCTCCTACGAGCAGTACTTC.